This T cell receptor beta chain was sequenced during a study of blood T cells in healthy people across ages. This clonotype came up a few times. A second PCR of roughly 7 to 11 cycles used a sample-barcoded 5' primer and a J-beta primer mix. TCRdb processed the 5' RACE reads anew with MiXCR; each CDR3 protein has one entry. The sample records fewer than 950,000 distinct CDR3 sequences, 53% being singletons. Germline V gene lookup returns CDR1 SEHNR and CDR2 FQNEAQ (reference sequence). The CDR3 extends over 16 amino acids. V was cut by 5 bases and J by 7 bases, with 21 bases left in between. The chain has TRBV7-9 and TRBJ1-5; a weak D match, TRBD1 (5 bases). Sequenced: blood. The receptor was isolated from a man older than 75 in good health. The CDR3 here is CASSQSTGVGYQPQHF. CDR3 in DNA: TGTGCCAGCAGCCAAAGTACAGGTGTAGGGTACCAGCCCCAGCATTTT.